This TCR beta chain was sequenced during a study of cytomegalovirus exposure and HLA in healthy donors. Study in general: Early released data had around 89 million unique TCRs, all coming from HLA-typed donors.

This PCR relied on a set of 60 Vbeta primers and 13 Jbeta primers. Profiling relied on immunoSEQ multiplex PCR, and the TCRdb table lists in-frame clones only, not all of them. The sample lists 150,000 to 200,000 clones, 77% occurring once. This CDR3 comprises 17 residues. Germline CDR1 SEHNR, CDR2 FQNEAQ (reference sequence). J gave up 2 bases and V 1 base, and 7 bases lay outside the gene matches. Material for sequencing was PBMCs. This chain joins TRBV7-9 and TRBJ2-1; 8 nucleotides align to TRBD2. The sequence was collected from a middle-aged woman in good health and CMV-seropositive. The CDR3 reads CASSLGVAGGTYNEQFF. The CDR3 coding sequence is TGTGCCAGCAGCTTAGGCGTTGCGGGAGGTACCTACAATGAGCAGTTCTTC. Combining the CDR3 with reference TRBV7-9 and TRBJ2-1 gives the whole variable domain DTGVSQNPRHKITKRGQNVTFRCDPISEHNRLYWYRQTLGQGPEFLTYFQNEAQLEKSRLLSDRFSAERPKGSFSTLEIQRTEQGDSAMYLCASSLGVAGGTYNEQFFGPGTRLTVL.